Presented here are 27 T cell receptor beta chains from one specimen sequenced in a study of T cell repertoires in cytomegalovirus infection. TCRdb redid the calling of the reads with MiXCR, one entry per CDR3 protein. Of about 180,000 distinct CDR3 sequences listed, roughly an eighth are singletons. The specimen sequenced was PBMCs. All receptors come from a human donor in good health (CMV status not recorded). Some clones in this sample may be carry-over from other donors' samples.

This clonotype was recorded a few times. The chain combines TRBV6-4 with TRBJ1-1; D remains unclear. With 5 bases removed from V and 1 base from J, the gap between germline ends came to 11 bases. Germline CDR1 reads MRHNA; CDR2 reads SNTAGT. The CDR3 spans 14 residues. CDR3 DNA sequence: TGTGCCAGCAGTCGCGGACCGGAGAACACTGAAGCTTTCTTT. Translation: CASSRGPENTEAFF.

The chain recombines TRBV27 with TRBJ2-7; D may be TRBD2 (5 bases). The CDR3 sequence is 17 residues long. The V gene lost 0 bases and the J gene lost 6 bases, with 21 bases spanning the gap. Germline CDR1 is MNHEY and CDR2 is SMNVEV (reference sequence). The CDR3 protein is CASSLSRPLRAPPEQYF. CDR3 sequence (DNA): TGTGCCAGCAGTTTATCCCGACCCTTGCGGGCCCCCCCCGAGCAGTACTTC.

The V and J genes are TRBV9 and TRBJ2-2; D possibly corresponds to TRBD1 (6 bases). CDR1 is SGDLS and CDR2 is YYNGEE in the germline V gene. The V gene lost 4 bases and the J gene lost 5 bases, with 12 bases spanning the gap. CDR3 length equals 14 residues. The CDR3 here is CASSTLQGTGELFF. CDR3 DNA sequence: TGTGCCAGCAGCACCCTTCAGGGGACCGGGGAGCTGTTTTTT.

The chain links TRBV29-1 to TRBJ2-1; D remains unclear. Trimming removed 3 bases from V and 0 bases from J, with 9 bases in between. The CDR3 runs to 14 residues. Germline-derived CDR1 and CDR2 are SQVTM and ANQGSEA. The CDR3 bases are TGCAGCGTTGATAGGGTGAGCTCCTACAATGAGCAGTTCTTC. Encoded protein: CSVDRVSSYNEQFF.

For this clonotype: As the CDR3 is not closed by the conserved phenylalanine or tryptophan, this likely results from a read error. The chain is built from TRBV28 and TRBJ2-2; D not certain. Trimming cost V 1 base and J 0 bases, with 6 bases left between them. This CDR3 has 15 residues. Germline CDR1 MDHEN, CDR2 SYDVKM. This CDR3 is CASSLSQPNTGELFC. CDR3 coding DNA: TGTGCCAGCAGTTTATCTCAGCCGAACACCGGGGAGCTGTTTTGT.

This clonotype appeared many times. The V call is TRBV12-3 or TRBV12-4, the J call TRBJ1-1; D gene uncertain. The CDR3 covers 14 residues. V lost 0 bases and J 3 bases, leaving 8 bases between the germline ends. In nucleotides, the CDR3 is TGTGCCAGCAGTTTAGCGGCCGGCTACACTGAAGCTTTCTTT. It specifies CASSLAAGYTEAFF.

The table lists this clonotype with a few counts. V gene TRBV12-5 combines with J gene TRBJ2-2; D possibly corresponds to TRBD1 (5 bases). Germline V gives CDR1 LGHNT, CDR2 FRNRAP. With 1 base removed from V and 5 bases from J, the gap between germline ends came to 14 bases. The CDR3 extends over 16 amino acids. The CDR3 spells CASGLATEKKTGELFF. In DNA form, the CDR3 reads TGTGCTAGTGGTTTGGCGACAGAAAAGAAGACCGGGGAGCTGTTTTTT.

This chain joins TRBV20-1 and TRBJ2-7; the D call may be TRBD1 or TRBD2 (5 bases each). The V and J ends lost 5 bases and 3 bases respectively, with 20 bases between them. The CDR3 runs to 15 residues. Germline loops: CDR1 DFQATT, CDR2 SNEGSKA (reference sequence). The CDR3 bases are TGCAGTGCTCCCCCGGGGCTATCATTGAACTACGAGCAGTACTTC. Its translation is CSAPPGLSLNYEQYF.

V gene TRBV29-1 combines with J gene TRBJ2-6; D call uncertain. The CDR3 is 15 residues long. The V end lost 1 base, the J end lost 4 bases, and 11 bases lay between the germline ends. Germline V gives CDR1 SQVTM, CDR2 ANQGSEA. The CDR3: CSVEGRDAGANVLTF. The CDR3 nucleotides read TGCAGCGTTGAAGGGAGAGACGCGGGGGCCAACGTCCTGACTTTC.

This clonotype was counted only a few times. CDR3: CSAQRVRDGYNQPQHF. The CDR3 DNA reads TGCAGTGCTCAAAGGGTCCGGGACGGATACAATCAGCCCCAGCATTTT. V and J are TRBV20-1 and TRBJ1-5; a weak D match, TRBD1 (5 bases). V dropped 5 bases and J dropped 3 bases, with 20 bases sitting between them. The CDR3 contains 16 residues. Germline V gene sequence: CDR1 DFQATT, CDR2 SNEGSKA (reference sequence).

This clonotype was observed many times. This chain connects TRBV7-8 to TRBJ2-3, with 9 positions matching TRBD2. CDR1 SGHVS and CDR2 FQNEAQ come from the germline V gene. The V gene end was trimmed by 1 base and the J gene end by 0 bases; junction bases not matched to a gene: 5. CDR3 length equals 17 residues. CDR3 sequence (DNA): TGTGCCAGCAGCTTAGTGAGACTAGCGGCCAGCACAGATACGCAGTATTTT. Protein product: CASSLVRLAASTDTQYF.

In its sample, this clonotype was seen a few times. This chain connects TRBV10-3 to TRBJ1-5, with 7 bases that match TRBD1. This CDR3 comprises 16 residues. Unmatched junction bases numbered 8, after V lost 0 bases and J lost 6 bases. The germline gives CDR1 ENHRY, CDR2 SYGVKD. The DNA for the CDR3 is TGTGCCATCAGTGAGTCCGCTCCAGGGGGTAGTCAGCCCCAGCATTTT. Protein sequence: CAISESAPGGSQPQHF.

The table lists this clonotype with many counts. The genes are TRBV7-8 and TRBJ2-7; 7 bases are shared with TRBD1. The germline V gene encodes CDR1 SGHVS and CDR2 FQNEAQ. This CDR3 contains 17 residues. The ends lost 5 bases at V and 1 base at J; junction bases unmatched: 14. In DNA, the CDR3 is TGTGCCAGCAGCCGCGATGATCCGACAGGGTCGTCCTACGAGCAGTACTTC. Amino acids: CASSRDDPTGSSYEQYF.

This clonotype occurred a few times. The CDR3 protein is CASSYTGLEPQHF. The CDR3 DNA reads as TGTGCCAGCAGTTACACAGGGTTGGAGCCCCAGCATTTT. The rearrangement joins TRBV12-3 or TRBV12-4 to TRBJ1-5; D may be TRBD1 (6 bases). This CDR3 has 13 residues. Trimming left V 4 bases short and J 8 bases short, with 12 bases between.

The rearrangement links TRBV11-2 to TRBJ2-1; a weak D match, TRBD1 (5 bases). The V end lost 5 bases, the J end lost 9 bases, and 11 bases lay between the germline ends. CDR3 size: 12 residues. Germline loops: CDR1 SGHAT, CDR2 FQNNGV. The CDR3, as DNA: TGTGCCAGCAGCCTTAGTGGGGCTGAGCAGTTCTTC. It translates to CASSLSGAEQFF. Variable domain in full (rest from reference TRBV11-2 and TRBJ2-1): EAGVAQSPRYKIIEKRQSVAFWCNPISGHATLYWYQQILGQGPKLLIQFQNNGVVDDSQLPKDRFSAERLKGVDSTLKIQPAKLEDSAVYLCASSLSGAEQFFGPGTRLTVL.

This clonotype was counted ten times or more. The chain links TRBV7-2 to TRBJ2-5; D gene uncertain. With 0 bases removed from V and 5 bases from J, the gap between germline ends came to 4 bases. CDR3 length: 12 amino acids. CDR1 is SGHTA, CDR2 FQGNSA, per germline. The CDR3 nucleotides are TGTGCCAGCAGCTTAGCTGCGGAGACCCAGTACTTC. Encoded protein: CASSLAAETQYF.

This clonotype was recorded many times. J is TRBJ1-1 and V is TRBV7-2; no definite D call. The V end lost 5 bases, the J end lost 1 base, and 8 bases lay between the germline ends. This CDR3 has 13 amino acids. From germline, CDR1 is SGHTA and CDR2 FQGNSA. The CDR3 loop reads CASSRGENTEAFF. CDR3 DNA: TGTGCCAGCAGCCGCGGGGAGAACACTGAAGCTTTCTTT.

Many counts were recorded for this clonotype. This chain joins TRBV7-2 and TRBJ1-2; 7 bases agree with TRBD1. CDR3 length equals 13 residues. Germline CDR1 reads SGHTA; CDR2 reads FQGNSA. The V and J ends lost 8 bases and 8 bases, in that order; junction bases with no gene match: 11. The CDR3 bases are TGTGCCAGCGGACTTCAGACAGGGCGAGGCTACACCTTC. Translating gives CASGLQTGRGYTF.

The rearrangement uses TRBV11-1 and TRBJ2-7, with D hard to call. With 5 bases removed from V and 3 bases from J, the gap between germline ends came to 11 bases. Germline V gives CDR1 SGHAT, CDR2 FQDESV (reference sequence). The CDR3 totals 13 residues. The CDR3, as DNA: TGTGCCAGCAGCCCCAGGTGGTACTACGAGCAGTACTTC. This gives the protein CASSPRWYYEQYF.

The gene calls are TRBV18 and TRBJ2-7, with TRBD2 matching over 7 bases. Germline V gene sequence: CDR1 KGHSH, CDR2 LQKENI. V shed 5 bases and J 6 bases; nucleotides not matched to a gene: 7. The CDR3 covers 13 residues. The CDR3 DNA reads as TGTGCCAGCTCAAGCGGGACTTCATCCGAGCAGTACTTC. Translating gives CASSSGTSSEQYF.

This clonotype came up many times. The chain employs TRBV7-2 and TRBJ1-1; D might be TRBD1 (5 bases). V gave up 2 bases and J gave up 1 base, with 8 bases separating them. The CDR3 covers 14 residues. Per germline, CDR1 SGHTA and CDR2 FQGNSA. CDR3: CASSLRGANTEAFF. The CDR3 coding sequence is TGTGCCAGCAGCTTAAGAGGGGCGAACACTGAAGCTTTCTTT.

This chain joins TRBV2 and TRBJ1-2; TRBD1 is a possible D gene (5 bases). V gave up 6 bases and J gave up 5 bases, with 13 bases separating them. The CDR3 is 13 residues long. In germline, CDR1 is SNHLY, CDR2 FYNNEI. The CDR3 region has the DNA TGTGCCAGCAGCTCGACAGAAGTTTATGGCTACACCTTC. Protein product: CASSSTEVYGYTF.

There are many counts of this clonotype. The rearrangement joins TRBV7-9 to TRBJ1-5; the match to TRBD1 covers 12 bases. Germline V gene lookup returns CDR1 SEHNR and CDR2 FQNEAQ (reference sequence). The CDR3 consists of 15 residues. V was pared by 0 bases and J by 11 bases, with 5 bases of the junction left unmatched. The CDR3 DNA follows: TGTGCCAGCAGCTTAGCGGGACAGGGGGCTGGAGCCCAGCATTTT. Its translation: CASSLAGQGAGAQHF.

The table lists this clonotype with many counts. This rearrangement joins TRBV10-3 to TRBJ2-3; TRBD1 matches 10 bases. Per the germline V gene, CDR1 is ENHRY and CDR2 is SYGVKD. The length of the CDR3 is 18 residues. The V segment lost 4 bases and the J segment 2 bases; nucleotides outside the gene matches: 12. The CDR3 spells CAISVFLPGQGNTDTQYF. CDR3 nucleotide sequence: TGTGCCATCAGTGTTTTCCTGCCGGGACAGGGGAACACAGATACGCAGTATTTT.

The rearrangement links TRBV12-3 or TRBV12-4 to TRBJ2-3; the match to TRBD2 covers 8 bases. The CDR3 spans 15 residues. With V trimmed by 5 bases and J by 3 bases, 7 bases remained unmatched. The DNA for the CDR3 is TGTGCCAGCAGTCCCGGGACTAGAGGGACAGATACGCAGTATTTT. It yields the protein CASSPGTRGTDTQYF.

V gene TRBV6-1 combines with J gene TRBJ1-6, with 9 bases lining up with TRBD1. From germline, CDR1 is MNHNS and CDR2 SASEGT. V gave up 6 bases and J gave up 7 bases; unmatched junction bases: 10. This CDR3 is built from 16 residues. The CDR3 DNA reads as TGTGCCAGCAGAGAATGGACAGGGGACCTCAATTCACCCCTCCACTTT. Translation: CASREWTGDLNSPLHF.

V and J are TRBV5-1 and TRBJ2-4; TRBD1 matches 7 bases. This CDR3 spans 14 amino acids. V was pared by 2 bases and J by 4 bases, with 3 bases of the junction left unmatched. Germline loops: CDR1 SGHRS, CDR2 YFSETQ. DNA of the CDR3: TGCGCCAGCAGCTTCGGGACAGAGAAAAACATTCAGTACTTC. Encoded protein: CASSFGTEKNIQYF.